This TCR beta chain is drawn from a study of blood T cell repertoires in COVID-19. The CDR3 is 17 amino acids. J lost 4 bases, V lost 1 base, and 11 bases had no gene match. CDR1 and CDR2 (germline): MGHRA, YSYEKL. This table comes from immunoSEQ multiplex PCR, and its TCRdb copy is limited to in-frame clones, with some not included. The table has around 140,000 clones, roughly 85% seen once. The sequencing input was PBMCs or T cells enriched from blood (not recorded which). The V and J genes are TRBV4-1 and TRBJ1-2, with 8 bases that match TRBD1. This TCR was recovered from a woman aged 45-60 years who had recovered from COVID-19. This CDR3 reads CASSQAPLDRGGYGYTF. The CDR3 DNA reads as TGCGCCAGCAGCCAAGCCCCTCTCGACAGGGGCGGCTATGGCTACACCTTC.